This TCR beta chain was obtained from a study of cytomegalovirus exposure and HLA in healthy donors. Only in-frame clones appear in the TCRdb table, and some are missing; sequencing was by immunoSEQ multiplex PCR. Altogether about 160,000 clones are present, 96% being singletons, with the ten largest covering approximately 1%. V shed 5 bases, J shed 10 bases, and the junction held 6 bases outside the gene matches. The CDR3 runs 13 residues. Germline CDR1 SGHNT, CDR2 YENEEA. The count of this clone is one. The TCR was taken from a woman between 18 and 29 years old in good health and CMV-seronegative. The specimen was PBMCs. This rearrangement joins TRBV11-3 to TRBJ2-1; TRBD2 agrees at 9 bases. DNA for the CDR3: TGTGCCAGCAGCATATCTAGCGGGGACGAGCAGTTCTTC. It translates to CASSISSGDEQFF.